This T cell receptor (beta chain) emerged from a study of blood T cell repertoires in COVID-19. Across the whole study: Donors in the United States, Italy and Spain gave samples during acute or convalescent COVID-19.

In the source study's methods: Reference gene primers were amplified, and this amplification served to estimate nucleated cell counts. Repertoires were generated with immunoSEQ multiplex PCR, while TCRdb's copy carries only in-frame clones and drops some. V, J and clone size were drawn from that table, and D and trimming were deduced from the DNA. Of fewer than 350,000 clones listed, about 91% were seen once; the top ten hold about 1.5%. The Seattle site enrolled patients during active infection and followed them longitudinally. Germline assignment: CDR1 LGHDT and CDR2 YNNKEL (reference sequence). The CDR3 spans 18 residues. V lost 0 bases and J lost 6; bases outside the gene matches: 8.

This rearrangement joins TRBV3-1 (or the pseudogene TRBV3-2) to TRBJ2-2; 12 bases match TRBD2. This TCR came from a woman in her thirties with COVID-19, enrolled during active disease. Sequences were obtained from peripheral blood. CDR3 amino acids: CASSQEVLAGGPAGELFF. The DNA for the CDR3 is TGTGCCAGCAGCCAAGAAGTCCTAGCGGGGGGGCCGGCCGGGGAGCTGTTTTTT.